These 7 T cell receptor beta chains share one sample of origin, sequenced in a study of cytomegalovirus exposure and HLA in healthy donors. A multiplex PCR was run with 60 Vbeta primers and 13 Jbeta primers. Produced via immunoSEQ multiplex PCR; TCRdb's table is partial and in-frame only. This table holds around 180,000 clones, approximately 80% found once. The sample consisted of PBMCs. The receptors come from a woman in her forties or fifties in good health and CMV-seronegative.

This chain connects TRBV7-2 to TRBJ2-7; 12 bases match TRBD2. Germline V CDR1 and CDR2: SGHTA, FQGNSA. This CDR3 region has 15 residues. V trimming: 1 base; J trimming: 3 bases; junction bases outside the gene matches: 1. The CDR3 loop is CASSLGLAGDYEQYF. The CDR3 nucleotides read TGTGCCAGCAGCTTAGGACTAGCGGGGGACTACGAGCAGTACTTC.

This clone was detected a few times. The chain couples TRBV5-6 to TRBJ2-1, with a tentative D call TRBD2 (6 bases). V was shortened by 4 bases and J by 3 bases, with 14 bases between the two germline ends. The CDR3 is 15 residues long. Germline loops: CDR1 SGHDT, CDR2 YYEEEE. The CDR3 DNA reads TGTGCCAGCAGCCAATGGGCGGGAAGCTACAATGAGCAGTTCTTC. It specifies CASSQWAGSYNEQFF.

The V call is TRBV6-1, the J call TRBJ1-1, with 7 bases lining up with TRBD1. V gave up 1 base and J gave up 9 bases; unmatched junction bases: 2. This CDR3 comprises 12 residues. In germline, CDR1 is MNHNS, CDR2 SASEGT. CDR3 nucleotides: TGTGCCAGCAGTGAAGGGGGACAGCAAGCTTTCTTT. This codes for CASSEGGQQAFF.

The table lists this clone with a count of one. This chain links TRBV7-2 with TRBJ2-3; 7 bases map to TRBD2. Germline V CDR1 and CDR2: SGHTA, FQGNSA. CDR3 size: 13 residues. Trimming at V came to 5 bases and at J to 14 bases, leaving 13 bases not matched to a gene. The CDR3 coding sequence is TGTGCCAGCAGCCCCAGGACTAGGCCTGAAGGGTATTTT. Protein: CASSPRTRPEGYF.

The CDR3: CASSQDRGHDTEAFF. The CDR3 nucleotides read TGTGCCAGTAGTCAAGACAGGGGGCATGACACTGAAGCTTTCTTT. The chain recombines TRBV19 with TRBJ1-1; 10 bases fit TRBD1. Germline CDR1 LNHDA, CDR2 SQIVND (reference sequence). After removal of 5 bases from V and 3 bases from J, the junction contained 6 bases not matched to a gene. This CDR3 spans 15 amino acids.

This chain uses TRBV6-1 with TRBJ1-5, with 7 bases fitting TRBD1. The ends lost 0 bases at V and 7 bases at J; junction bases unmatched: 9. There are 16 residues in the CDR3. Germline loops: CDR1 MNHNS, CDR2 SASEGT. The CDR3 DNA reads as TGTGCCAGCAGTGAAGCGCCAGGGGGGTTTGGCCAGCCCCAGCATTTT. Its translation: CASSEAPGGFGQPQHF.

This sequence joins TRBV7-9 and TRBJ2-5, with 7 positions matching TRBD2. This CDR3 is built from 15 residues. CDR1 and CDR2 from the germline V gene are SEHNR and FQNEAQ (reference sequence). The V segment lost 2 bases and the J segment 5 bases; nucleotides outside the gene matches: 8. CDR3 DNA: TGTGCCAGCAGCTTATCTTGGCGGGAGTGGGAGACCCAGTACTTC. It codes for CASSLSWREWETQYF.